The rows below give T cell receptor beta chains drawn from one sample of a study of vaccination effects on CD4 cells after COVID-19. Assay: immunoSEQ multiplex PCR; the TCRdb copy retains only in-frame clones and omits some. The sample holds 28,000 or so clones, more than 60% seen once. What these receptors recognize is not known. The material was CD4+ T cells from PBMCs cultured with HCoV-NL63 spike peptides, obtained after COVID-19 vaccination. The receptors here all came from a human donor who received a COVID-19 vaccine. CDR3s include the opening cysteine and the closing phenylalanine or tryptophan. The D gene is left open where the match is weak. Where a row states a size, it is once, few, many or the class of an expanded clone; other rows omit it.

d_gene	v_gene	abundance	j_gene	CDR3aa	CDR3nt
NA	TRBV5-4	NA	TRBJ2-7	CASSYSSYEQYF	TGTGCCAGCAGCTATTCATCCTACGAGCAGTACTTC
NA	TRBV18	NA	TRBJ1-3	CASSEQGDSGNTIYF	TGTGCCAGCTCCGAACAGGGTGATTCTGGAAACACCATATATTTT
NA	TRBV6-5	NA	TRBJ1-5	CASSQAGTNQPQHF	TGTGCCAGCAGCCAAGCAGGGACCAATCAGCCCCAGCATTTT
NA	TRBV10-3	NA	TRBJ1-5	CAISDFDRTSNQPQHF	TGTGCCATCAGTGACTTTGACAGGACCAGCAATCAGCCCCAGCATTTT
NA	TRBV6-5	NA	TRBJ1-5	CASSSRRGDQPQHF	TGTGCCAGCAGTTCCCGCAGGGGTGATCAGCCCCAGCATTTT
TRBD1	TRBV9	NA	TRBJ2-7	CASSPEGTGNRYEQYF	TGTGCCAGCAGCCCAGAAGGGACAGGGAATCGCTACGAGCAGTACTTC
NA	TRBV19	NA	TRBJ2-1	CASSDKGARNEQFF	TGTGCCAGTAGTGACAAAGGGGCGCGGAATGAGCAGTTCTTC
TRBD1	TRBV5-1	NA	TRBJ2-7	CASSSYRDSYEQYF	TGCGCCAGCAGCTCCTACCGGGACAGCTACGAGCAGTACTTC
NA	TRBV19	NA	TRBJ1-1	CASSIGGSRAFF	TGTGCCAGTAGTATAGGGGGCTCTAGGGCTTTCTTT
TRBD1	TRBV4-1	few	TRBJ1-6	CASSQGDYARGNSPLHF	TGCGCCAGCAGCCAAGGCGACTATGCCAGGGGGAATTCACCCCTCCACTTT
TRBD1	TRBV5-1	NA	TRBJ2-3	CASSIRQGSADTQYF	TGCGCCAGCAGCATTCGACAGGGTAGCGCAGATACGCAGTATTTT
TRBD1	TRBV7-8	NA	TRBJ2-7	CASSSRTGSYEQYF	TGTGCCAGCAGCTCCAGGACAGGCTCCTACGAGCAGTACTTC
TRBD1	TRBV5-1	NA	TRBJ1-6	CAGSLGQGDNSPLHF	TGCGCCGGCAGCTTGGGGCAGGGGGATAATTCACCCCTCCACTTT
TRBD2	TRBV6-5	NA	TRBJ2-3	CASKSGTSTDTQYF	TGTGCCAGCAAGAGCGGGACTAGCACAGATACGCAGTATTTT
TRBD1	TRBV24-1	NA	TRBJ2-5	CATSDLGAGGETQYF	TGTGCCACCAGTGATTTGGGGGCAGGGGGTGAGACCCAGTACTTC
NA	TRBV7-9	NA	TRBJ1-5	CASSLETGNQPQHF	TGTGCCAGCAGCTTAGAGACAGGCAATCAGCCCCAGCATTTT
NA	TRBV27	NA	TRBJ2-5	CASSRRGLLKWETQYF	TGTGCCAGCAGTCGCCGGGGACTGTTGAAATGGGAGACCCAGTACTTC
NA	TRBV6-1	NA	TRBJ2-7	CASSEVYAGTYEQYF	TGTGCCAGCAGTGAAGTGTATGCGGGTACCTACGAGCAGTACTTC
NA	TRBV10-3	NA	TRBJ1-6	CAISAGTRNSPLHF	TGTGCCATCAGTGCTGGGACCCGCAATTCACCCCTCCACTTT
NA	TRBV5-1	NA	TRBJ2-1	CASSSTGTNYNEQFF	TGCGCCAGCAGCTCTACCGGGACAAATTACAATGAGCAGTTCTTC
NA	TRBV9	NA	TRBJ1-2	CASGEHNYGYTF	TGTGCCAGCGGAGAACATAACTATGGCTACACCTTC